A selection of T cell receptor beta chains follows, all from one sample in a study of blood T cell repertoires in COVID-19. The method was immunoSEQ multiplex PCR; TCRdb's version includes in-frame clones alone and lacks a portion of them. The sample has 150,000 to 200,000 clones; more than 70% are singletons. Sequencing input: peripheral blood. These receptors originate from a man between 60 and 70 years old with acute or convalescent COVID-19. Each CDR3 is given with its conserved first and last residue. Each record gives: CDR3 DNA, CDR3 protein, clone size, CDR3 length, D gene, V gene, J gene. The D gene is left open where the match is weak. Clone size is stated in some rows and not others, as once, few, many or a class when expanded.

CDR3nt: TGCGCCAGCAGTGGGAAGGGGACTGAAGCTTTCTTT
CDR3aa: CASSGKGTEAFF
abundance: NA
len: 12
d_gene: NA
v_gene: TRBV10-1
j_gene: TRBJ1-1

CDR3nt: TGCGCCAGCAGCGGGCGGACAGCTATGAACACTGAAGCTTTCTTT
CDR3aa: CASSGRTAMNTEAFF
abundance: NA
len: 15
d_gene: NA
v_gene: TRBV5-1
j_gene: TRBJ1-1

CDR3nt: TGTGCCAGCACCCGACAGAACTATGGCTACACCTTC
CDR3aa: CASTRQNYGYTF
abundance: NA
len: 12
d_gene: NA
v_gene: TRBV12-3/TRBV12-4
j_gene: TRBJ1-2

CDR3nt: TGTGCCATCAGTGGAAATGGAGTTGAAGCTTTCTTT
CDR3aa: CAISGNGVEAFF
abundance: NA
len: 12
d_gene: NA
v_gene: TRBV10-3
j_gene: TRBJ1-1

CDR3nt: TGTGCCAGTAGTATAGTCGGGACCGGGGAGCTGTTTTTT
CDR3aa: CASSIVGTGELFF
abundance: NA
len: 13
d_gene: NA
v_gene: TRBV19
j_gene: TRBJ2-2

CDR3nt: TGTGCCAGCAGCCAAGACCCTAGCTCGACGGACACCTTC
CDR3aa: CASSQDPSSTDTF
abundance: NA
len: 13
d_gene: NA
v_gene: TRBV3-1/TRBV3-2
j_gene: TRBJ1-2

CDR3nt: TGTGCCAGCATGGGCAGGGGGGCAACTAATGAAAAACTGTTTTTT
CDR3aa: CASMGRGATNEKLFF
abundance: few
len: 15
d_gene: TRBD1
v_gene: TRBV5-6
j_gene: TRBJ1-4

CDR3nt: TGTGCCAGTAGTATAGGGACTGGGTTAGAGACCCAGTACTTC
CDR3aa: CASSIGTGLETQYF
abundance: NA
len: 14
d_gene: NA
v_gene: TRBV19
j_gene: TRBJ2-5

CDR3nt: TGTGCCAGCAGCTCGGTCGGGGGGACTGAAGCTTTCTTT
CDR3aa: CASSSVGGTEAFF
abundance: NA
len: 13
d_gene: NA
v_gene: TRBV7-2
j_gene: TRBJ1-1

CDR3nt: TGTGCCAGCAGCCAAGGGGCCCAGTACAATGAGCAGTTCTTC
CDR3aa: CASSQGAQYNEQFF
abundance: NA
len: 14
d_gene: NA
v_gene: TRBV14
j_gene: TRBJ2-1

CDR3nt: TGTGCCTGGCGCTCAGGGGGGAACACTGAAGCTTTCTTT
CDR3aa: CAWRSGGNTEAFF
abundance: NA
len: 13
d_gene: TRBD1
v_gene: TRBV30
j_gene: TRBJ1-1

CDR3nt: TGCGCCAGCAGCCAAGACATGGGGACAGGGGTTGGCTACACCTTC
CDR3aa: CASSQDMGTGVGYTF
abundance: NA
len: 15
d_gene: TRBD1
v_gene: TRBV4-3
j_gene: TRBJ1-2

CDR3nt: TGTGCCAGCAGTTTCGTCGCAGGGGCGAACACCGGGGAGCTGTTTTTT
CDR3aa: CASSFVAGANTGELFF
abundance: NA
len: 16
d_gene: NA
v_gene: TRBV27
j_gene: TRBJ2-2

CDR3nt: TGTGCCAGCAGCTTATTTGGCGGGCGTCTCAATGAAAAACTGTTTTTT
CDR3aa: CASSLFGGRLNEKLFF
abundance: once
len: 16
d_gene: NA
v_gene: TRBV27
j_gene: TRBJ1-4

CDR3nt: TGTGCCAACCCGGGACAGGGGAGTTATGGCTACACCTTC
CDR3aa: CANPGQGSYGYTF
abundance: NA
len: 13
d_gene: TRBD1
v_gene: TRBV2
j_gene: TRBJ1-2

CDR3nt: TGTGCCAGCACCCCCCCCGAGGGGGGCACAGATACGCAGTATTTT
CDR3aa: CASTPPEGGTDTQYF
abundance: NA
len: 15
d_gene: NA
v_gene: TRBV27
j_gene: TRBJ2-3